A selection of T cell receptor beta chains follows, all from one sample in a study of regulatory T cells in long-lasting Graves disease. TCRdb reanalysed the multiplex PCR reads using MiXCR and keeps one entry per CDR3 protein. The sample carries around 460,000 distinct CDR3 sequences, 11% to 15% recorded once. These same records also appear under a second study, on T cells in Graves' hyperthyroidism and ophthalmopathy.

The sequencing used peripheral blood mononuclear cells (PBMCs), collected at new diagnosis, from a patient treated with antithyroid drugs. The source is a woman in her 50s with Graves disease. Each CDR3 is given with its conserved first and last residue. The order of the fields is D gene, V gene, clone size, J gene, CDR3 DNA, CDR3 protein. The D gene is left open where the match is weak. Size is omitted from some rows. Given values are once, few, many or a class for expanded clones.

>NA|TRBV5-4|many|TRBJ2-7
TGTGCCAGCAGCTTGGCAGGGGGGGTCTCCTACGAGCAGTACTTC
CASSLAGGVSYEQYF
>NA|TRBV7-9|many|TRBJ2-2
TGTGCCAGCAGCCCAGGCAGGCGGGAGAACACCGGGGAGCTGTTTTTT
CASSPGRRENTGELFF
>TRBD1|TRBV6-1|few|TRBJ1-4
TGTGCCATTGGGGACAGGGTAACAGAAAAACTGTTTTTT
CAIGDRVTEKLFF
>TRBD2|TRBV6-2/TRBV6-3|many|TRBJ2-5
TGTGCCAGCAGTTACTCCGAGGTAGCGGGAACGGAGACCCAGTACTTC
CASSYSEVAGTETQYF
>NA|TRBV28|many|TRBJ1-2
TGTGCCAGCAGTATCTCATGGGGATTAGACTATGGCTACACCTTC
CASSISWGLDYGYTF
>NA|TRBV24-1|many|TRBJ2-1
TGTGCCACCAGCGACATGGCGCTAACGGGCTACAATGAGCAGTTCTTC
CATSDMALTGYNEQFF
>TRBD2|TRBV4-1|NA|TRBJ2-7
TGCGCCAGCAGCCAAGTTCTAGCGGACTACGAGCAGTACTTC
CASSQVLADYEQYF
>TRBD2|TRBV14|few|TRBJ2-3
TGTGCCAGCAGCGCTTTACTCGGGACTAGCGGCCACACAGATACGCAGTATTTT
CASSALLGTSGHTDTQYF
>NA|TRBV10-3|NA|TRBJ2-6
TGTGCCATCAGCGAGTCAGGGAGTGGGGCCAACGTCCTGACTTTC
CAISESGSGANVLTF
>NA|TRBV4-1|NA|TRBJ2-1
TGCGCCAGCAGCCACCCGAGCACATCCTCCTACAATGAGCAGTTCTTC
CASSHPSTSSYNEQFF
>NA|TRBV13|many|TRBJ2-3
TGTGCCAGCAGCCCACAGGGAACAGATACGCAGTATTTT
CASSPQGTDTQYF
>NA|TRBV6-5|many|TRBJ1-4
TGTGCCAGCAGTTACTCGATACAGGGTACTGAAAAACTGTTTTTT
CASSYSIQGTEKLFF
>TRBD1|TRBV12-3/TRBV12-4|many|TRBJ1-2
TGTGCCAGCAGCAAGGGGCAGGGGGCGGCAAACTATGGCTACACCTTC
CASSKGQGAANYGYTF
>NA|TRBV4-2|NA|TRBJ2-2
TGTGCCAGCAGCCAAGAGAGGGCCGGGGAGCTGTTTTTT
CASSQERAGELFF
>TRBD2|TRBV24-1|few|TRBJ2-7
TGTGCCACCAGTGATTTTTCAAGCGGGAGGCCCTACGAGCAGTACTTC
CATSDFSSGRPYEQYF
>TRBD2|TRBV28|few|TRBJ2-3
TGTGCCAGCAGTTTAGCGGCGGGAGACCCTGGCACAGATACGCAGTATTTT
CASSLAAGDPGTDTQYF
>NA|TRBV18|few|TRBJ2-1
TGTGCCAGCTCACCGGAACAGGAATATGAGCAGTTCTTC
CASSPEQEYEQFF
>NA|TRBV28|many|TRBJ1-1
TGTGCCAGCAGTTTATACGGGGGGAACACTGAAGCTTTCTTT
CASSLYGGNTEAFF
>NA|TRBV12-5|many|TRBJ2-5
TGTGCTAGTGCCCTCGGGTACCAAGAGACCCAGTACTTC
CASALGYQETQYF
>TRBD1|TRBV7-9|many|TRBJ2-1
TGTGCCAGCAGCTACCAAGGGGGCGCGGGCAATGAGCAGTTCTTC
CASSYQGGAGNEQFF
>NA|TRBV30|many|TRBJ2-2
TGTGCCTGGACAAGGACAGTCCACCTCACCGGGGAGCTGTTTTTT
CAWTRTVHLTGELFF
>NA|TRBV7-3|many|TRBJ2-7
TGTGCCAGCAGCTTAACGCCCGTAGGGACGGACTCCTACGAGCAGTACTTC
CASSLTPVGTDSYEQYF
>TRBD1|TRBV2|many|TRBJ2-3
TGTGCCAGCAGTCTACAGGGGTATGGCACAGATACGCAGTATTTT
CASSLQGYGTDTQYF
>TRBD1|TRBV5-1|many|TRBJ1-4
TGCGCCAGCAGCTTGGGGGACAGGGCCCTTGGTGAAAAACTGTTTTTT
CASSLGDRALGEKLFF
>NA|TRBV19|NA|TRBJ2-2
TGTGCCAGTAGGGGAGGGACACTGAACACCGGGGAGCTGTTTTTT
CASRGGTLNTGELFF
>TRBD1|TRBV4-1|NA|TRBJ1-6
TGCGCCAGCAGCACTTGGACAGGGTCCCTTAATTCACCCCTCCACTTT
CASSTWTGSLNSPLHF
>NA|TRBV5-1|NA|TRBJ1-2
TGCGCCAGCAGCGTGACAGGACCAGATGACTATGGCTACACCTTC
CASSVTGPDDYGYTF
>NA|TRBV5-1|many|TRBJ2-5
TGTGCCAGCAGCTTGGGCCGGGGAGAGACCCAGTACTTC
CASSLGRGETQYF
>TRBD2|TRBV5-1|NA|TRBJ2-5
TGCGCCAGCAGCCGATATGCGCTAGCGGGAGGTCCCCACCAAGAGACCCAGTACTTC
CASSRYALAGGPHQETQYF
>NA|TRBV12-3/TRBV12-4|many|TRBJ1-1
TGTGCCAGCAGTTTAGCGGGGGTCCGGGACACTGAAGCTTTCTTT
CASSLAGVRDTEAFF
>NA|TRBV6-2/TRBV6-3|many|TRBJ1-5
TGTGCCAGCAGTGAACAGGAATATCAGCCCCAGCATTTT
CASSEQEYQPQHF
>NA|TRBV4-1|few|TRBJ1-1
TGCGCCAGCAGCCCGAACCCCACAGGGAACACTGAAGCTTTCTTT
CASSPNPTGNTEAFF
>NA|TRBV18|many|TRBJ1-2
TGTGCCAGCTCACCACCCAGCACGGCTCACTATGGCTACACCTTC
CASSPPSTAHYGYTF
>TRBD2|TRBV18|many|TRBJ2-1
TGTGCCAGCTCACCACGCCCAGCGGGAAACTACAATGAGCAGTTCTTC
CASSPRPAGNYNEQFF
>TRBD2|TRBV18|NA|TRBJ2-1
TGTGCCAGCTCACCCACTAGCGGGAGGGCCTGGAATGAGCAGTTCTTC
CASSPTSGRAWNEQFF
>NA|TRBV7-2|many|TRBJ1-1
TGTGCCAGCAGCTTAGAGGGCAGACAGAACACTGAAGCTTTCTTT
CASSLEGRQNTEAFF
>NA|TRBV5-1|many|TRBJ1-5
TGCGCCAGCAGCTTGGGGCCGACCGGTCAGCCCCAGCATTTT
CASSLGPTGQPQHF
>NA|TRBV7-3|NA|TRBJ2-1
TGTGCCAGCAGCTTAAGTCTAGCAGAGGGGGGTGAGCAGTTCTTC
CASSLSLAEGGEQFF
>TRBD1|TRBV7-9|few|TRBJ2-7
TGTGCCAGCAGCACCAGGACAGGGACACTAGGTGAGCAGTACTTC
CASSTRTGTLGEQYF
>NA|TRBV10-3|NA|TRBJ1-1
TGTGCCACCCAACAGGATTTCTCGATGAACACTGAAGCTTTCTTT
CATQQDFSMNTEAFF
>TRBD2|TRBV5-4|few|TRBJ2-3
TGTGCCAGCAGCGGGGTAGCGGGGATTGGCACAGATACGCAGTATTTT
CASSGVAGIGTDTQYF
>NA|TRBV20-1|NA|TRBJ2-5
TGCAGTGCTAGAGTAGGGCGGCCGCTAGAGACCCAGTACTTC
CSARVGRPLETQYF
>TRBD1|TRBV3-1|NA|TRBJ2-5
TGTGCCAGCAGCCAGGGGACAGGGGGAGAGACCCAGTACTTC
CASSQGTGGETQYF
>TRBD2|TRBV5-1|many|TRBJ2-1
TGCGCCAGCAGCCTAGGACTAGTCGATGAGCAGTTCTTC
CASSLGLVDEQFF
>TRBD1|TRBV28|many|TRBJ1-5
TGTGCCAGCAGAACCTACGAACAGGGGGTGTATAGCAATCAGCCCCAGCATTTT
CASRTYEQGVYSNQPQHF
>NA|TRBV28|many|TRBJ2-7
TGTGCCAGCAGTACCACTGGGGGCGACTTCTACGAGCAGTACTTC
CASSTTGGDFYEQYF
>NA|TRBV10-1|few|TRBJ2-1
TGCGCCAGCAGTGAGTCTGGGGGAATCTCCTACAATGAGCAGTTCTTC
CASSESGGISYNEQFF
>TRBD2|TRBV29-1|many|TRBJ2-7
TGCAGCGTTGACACTAGCGGGAGTGGGACCTACGAGCAGTACTTC
CSVDTSGSGTYEQYF
>NA|TRBV29-1|many|TRBJ2-1
TGCAGCGTTGGAATTAGCACGGAGAATGAGCAGTTCTTC
CSVGISTENEQFF
>NA|TRBV6-1|many|TRBJ2-3
TGTGCCAGCAGCGGCGGATCGATAGATACGCAGTATTTT
CASSGGSIDTQYF
>NA|TRBV20-1|many|TRBJ2-5
TGCAGTGCTCTGAGGACAGCCCCGGAGACCCAGTACTTC
CSALRTAPETQYF
>NA|TRBV6-1|many|TRBJ1-1
TGTGCCAGCAGTGAAACGCTGAGGGGATTCGCTGAAGCTTTCTTT
CASSETLRGFAEAFF
>TRBD1|TRBV5-1|many|TRBJ1-4
TGCGCCAGCTCCGGGACAGCTAATGAAAAACTGTTTTTT
CASSGTANEKLFF
>NA|TRBV3-1|many|TRBJ2-7
TGTGCCAGCAGCCCCCAGAGCTATGGCGAGCAGTACTTC
CASSPQSYGEQYF
>TRBD2|TRBV28|many|TRBJ2-7
TGTGCCATTGCGGGACTTCTCCCGGGACTAGCCGACTACGAGCAGTACTTC
CAIAGLLPGLADYEQYF